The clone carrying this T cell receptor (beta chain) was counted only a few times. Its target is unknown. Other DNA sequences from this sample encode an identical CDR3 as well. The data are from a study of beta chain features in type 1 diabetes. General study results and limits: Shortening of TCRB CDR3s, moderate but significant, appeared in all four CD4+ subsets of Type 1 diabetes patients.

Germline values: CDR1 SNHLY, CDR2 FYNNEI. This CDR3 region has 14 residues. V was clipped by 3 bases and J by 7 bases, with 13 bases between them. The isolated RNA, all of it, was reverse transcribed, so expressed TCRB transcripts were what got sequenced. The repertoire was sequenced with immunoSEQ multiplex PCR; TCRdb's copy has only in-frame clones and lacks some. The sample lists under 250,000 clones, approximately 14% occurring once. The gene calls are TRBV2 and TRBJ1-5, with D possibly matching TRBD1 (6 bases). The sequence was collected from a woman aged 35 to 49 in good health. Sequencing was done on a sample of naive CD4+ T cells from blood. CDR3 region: CASSEDRGNQPQHF. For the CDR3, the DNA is TGTGCCAGCAGTGAGGACAGAGGAAACCAGCCCCAGCATTTT.